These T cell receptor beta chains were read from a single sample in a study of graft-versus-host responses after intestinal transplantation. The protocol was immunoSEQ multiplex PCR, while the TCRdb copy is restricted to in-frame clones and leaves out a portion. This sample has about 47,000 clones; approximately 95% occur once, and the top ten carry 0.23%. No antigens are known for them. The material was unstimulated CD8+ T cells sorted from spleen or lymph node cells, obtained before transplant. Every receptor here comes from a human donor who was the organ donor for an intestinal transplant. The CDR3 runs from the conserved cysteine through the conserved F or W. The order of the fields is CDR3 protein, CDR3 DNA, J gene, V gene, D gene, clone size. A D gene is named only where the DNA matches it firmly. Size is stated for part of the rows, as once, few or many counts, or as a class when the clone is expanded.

CASSQDADGGTYNEQFF | TGTGCCAGCAGCCAAGATGCCGACGGGGGAACTTACAATGAGCAGTTCTTC | TRBJ2-1 | TRBV4-2 | - | -
CSVEDLGYEQYF | TGCAGCGTTGAAGATTTAGGGTACGAGCAGTACTTC | TRBJ2-7 | TRBV29-1 | - | -
CATTEGQEDYYGYTF | TGTGCCACCACGGAGGGGCAGGAGGACTACTATGGCTACACCTTC | TRBJ1-2 | TRBV28 | - | -
CASSLGTEAFF | TGTGCCAGCAGCCTGGGGACTGAAGCTTTCTTT | TRBJ1-1 | TRBV5-6 | - | -
CASSLGTGTNYGYTF | TGTGCCAGCAGCTTAGGGACAGGGACTAACTATGGCTACACCTTC | TRBJ1-2 | TRBV5-4 | TRBD1 | -
CASSPATSTEAFF | TGTGCCAGCAGCCCAGCAACGAGCACTGAAGCTTTCTTT | TRBJ1-1 | TRBV7-9 | - | -
CAWSGAPREAFF | TGTGCCTGGAGTGGTGCGCCCCGTGAAGCTTTCTTT | TRBJ1-1 | TRBV30 | - | -
CASSLYGGAYNEQFF | TGCGCCAGCAGCTTGTATGGGGGGGCCTACAATGAGCAGTTCTTC | TRBJ2-1 | TRBV5-1 | TRBD2 | -
CASSFSQETQYF | TGCGCCAGCAGCTTTAGCCAAGAGACCCAGTACTTC | TRBJ2-5 | TRBV5-1 | - | once
CASSYSGLNEQFF | TGTGCCAGCAGCTACTCGGGACTCAATGAGCAGTTCTTC | TRBJ2-1 | TRBV7-8 | - | -